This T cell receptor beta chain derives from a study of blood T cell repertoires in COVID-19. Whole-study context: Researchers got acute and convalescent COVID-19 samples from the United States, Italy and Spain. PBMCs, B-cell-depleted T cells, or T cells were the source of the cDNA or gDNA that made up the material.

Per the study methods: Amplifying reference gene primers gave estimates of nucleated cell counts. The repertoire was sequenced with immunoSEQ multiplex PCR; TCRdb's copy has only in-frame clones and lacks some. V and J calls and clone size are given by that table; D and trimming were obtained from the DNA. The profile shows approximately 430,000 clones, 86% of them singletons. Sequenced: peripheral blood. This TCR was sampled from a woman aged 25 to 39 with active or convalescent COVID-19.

The CDR3 nucleotides are TGTGCCAGCAGTTTAATGAACTCCGGGGATTCACCCCTCCACTTT. This sequence encodes CASSLMNSGDSPLHF. J is TRBJ1-6 and V is TRBV27, with D unresolved. Trimming removed 2 bases from V and 8 bases from J, with 13 bases in between. The CDR3 is made up of 15 amino acids. CDR1 and CDR2 from the germline V gene are MNHEY and SMNVEV (reference sequence).